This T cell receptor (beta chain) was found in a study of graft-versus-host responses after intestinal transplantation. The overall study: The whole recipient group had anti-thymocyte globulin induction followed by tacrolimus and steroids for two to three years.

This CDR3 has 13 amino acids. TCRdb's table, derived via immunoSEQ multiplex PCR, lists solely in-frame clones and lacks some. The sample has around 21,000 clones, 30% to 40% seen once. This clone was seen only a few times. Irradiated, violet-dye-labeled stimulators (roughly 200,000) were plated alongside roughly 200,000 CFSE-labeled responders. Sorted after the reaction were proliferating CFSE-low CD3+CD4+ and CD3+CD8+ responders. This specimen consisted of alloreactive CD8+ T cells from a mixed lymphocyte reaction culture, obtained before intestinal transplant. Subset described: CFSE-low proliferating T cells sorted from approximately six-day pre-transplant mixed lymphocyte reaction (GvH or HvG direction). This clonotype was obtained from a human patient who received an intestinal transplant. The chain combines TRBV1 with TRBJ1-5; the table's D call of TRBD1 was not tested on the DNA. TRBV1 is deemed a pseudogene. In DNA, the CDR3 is TGCACCAGCAGCCATAGGGGTTATCAGCCCCAGCATTTT. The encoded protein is CTSSHRGYQPQHF.